Each of the 27 T cell receptor beta chains below was sequenced from the same sample in a study of T cells after yellow fever vaccination. TCRdb processed the 5' RACE reads anew with MiXCR; each CDR3 protein has one entry. The repertoire has around 590,000 distinct CDR3 sequences, 9% to 15% of them found once; the top ten carry just under 15%. The sequencing used PBMCs, collected on the day of the yellow fever booster vaccination. The receptors come from a man in his thirties or forties who received the YFV17D yellow fever vaccine.

The V call is TRBV5-1, the J call TRBJ2-1; 14 bases are a match to TRBD2. V shed 4 bases and J 0 bases; nucleotides not matched to a gene: 15. Germline CDR1 is SGHRS and CDR2 is YFSETQ. The CDR3 is 21 residues long. The CDR3 sequence is CASSPTPLGLAGDHSYNEQFF. The CDR3 DNA reads as TGCGCCAGCAGCCCGACCCCCCTGGGACTAGCGGGAGACCACTCCTACAATGAGCAGTTCTTC.

Points on this clonotype: One end of the junction fails to match germline, which may point to a read error. V usage is TRBV6-5 and J usage is TRBJ2-6; D is perhaps TRBD1 (6 bases). The CDR3 covers 18 residues. Germline V gene data show CDR1 as MNHEY and CDR2 as SVGAGI. CDR3 DNA sequence: TGTGCCAGCAGTAACTCAAAAGGGGGTGTCTCTGGGGCCAACGTCCTGACTTTC. This codes for CASSNSKGGVSGANVLTF.

This clonotype showed up just a few times. The V call is TRBV24-1, the J call TRBJ1-2, with D perhaps matching TRBD1 (5 bases). The CDR3 is made up of 13 amino acids. Germline-derived CDR1 and CDR2 are KGHDR and SFDVKD. Trimming left V 5 bases short and J 8 bases short, with 14 bases between. The CDR3 DNA sequence: TGTGCCACCAGTGCAGGGACGAGGTCGGGCTACACCTTC. It is translated as CATSAGTRSGYTF.

This rearrangement joins TRBV5-1 to TRBJ2-3; 10 bases are a match to TRBD1. The V segment lost 4 bases and the J segment 4 bases; nucleotides outside the gene matches: 9. Germline V gives CDR1 SGHRS, CDR2 YFSETQ. The CDR3 length is 16 residues. CDR3 in amino acids: CASSDQGQGRSDTQYF. CDR3 nucleotide sequence: TGCGCCAGCAGCGACCAGGGACAGGGGAGGTCAGATACGCAGTATTTT.

V and J are TRBV20-1 and TRBJ2-1; the match to TRBD1 covers 8 bases. With 3 bases clipped from V and 9 bases from J, the junction kept 7 bases outside the gene matches. The CDR3 extends over 13 amino acids. The V gene's germline CDR1 is DFQATT and CDR2 SNEGSKA (reference sequence). The CDR3 region is CSARETGVLEQFF. CDR3 coding DNA: TGCAGTGCTAGGGAGACAGGGGTCCTTGAGCAGTTCTTC.

The V call is TRBV5-1, the J call TRBJ1-5, with 8 bases aligning to TRBD1. The V gene end was trimmed by 4 bases and the J gene end by 4 bases; junction bases not matched to a gene: 13. CDR1 and CDR2 from the germline V gene are SGHRS and YFSETQ. This CDR3 spans 17 amino acids. The CDR3 spells CASSPLPRTGKNQPQHF. Here the CDR3 DNA reads TGCGCCAGCAGCCCTCTCCCGCGGACAGGGAAAAATCAGCCCCAGCATTTT.

The chain combines TRBV5-5 with TRBJ1-3; D uncertain. V dropped 4 bases and J dropped 0 bases, with 20 bases sitting between them. CDR1 is SGHKS, CDR2 YYEKEE, per germline (reference sequence). CDR3 size: 18 residues. CDR3 residues: CASSTHPKVRPSGNTIYF. In nucleotides, the CDR3 is TGTGCCAGCAGCACACATCCGAAGGTTCGCCCCTCTGGAAACACCATATATTTT.

This sequence joins TRBV5-1 and TRBJ2-7; weak D call: TRBD2 (6 bases). Looked up from germline, CDR1 is SGHRS and CDR2 is YFSETQ. V shed 4 bases and J shed 6 bases, with 14 bases lying between them. CDR3 length: 13 residues. The CDR3 bases are TGCGCCAGCAGCCAAACTAGCCGGGTCGAGCAGTACTTC. As protein: CASSQTSRVEQYF.

This rearrangement joins TRBV12-3 or TRBV12-4 to TRBJ2-3, with D maybe TRBD2 (5 bases). This CDR3 has 13 amino acids. V shed 11 bases and J shed 5 bases, with 17 bases lying between them. As DNA, the CDR3 is TGTGCCTCCTGCGGGCTAGCAGGAGATACGCAGTATTTT. As protein: CASCGLAGDTQYF.

This clonotype was recorded a few times. This chain links TRBV5-1 with TRBJ1-5; possibly TRBD1 for D (6 bases). The CDR3 length is 13 residues. The V end was cut by 5 bases, the J end by 3 bases, with 9 bases between. Germline lookup yields CDR1 SGHRS and CDR2 YFSETQ. The CDR3: CASRGGANQPQHF. The CDR3 nucleotides are TGCGCCAGCAGAGGGGGGGCCAATCAGCCCCAGCATTTT.

This clonotype was observed a few times. The chain has TRBV24-1 and TRBJ2-3, with D hard to call. Trimming pared 10 bases from V and 9 bases from J, leaving 13 bases between. CDR3 length: 11 amino acids. Germline V gene sequence: CDR1 KGHDR, CDR2 SFDVKD. Here the CDR3 DNA reads TGTGCCACAGGGAAAGATTTGACGCAGTATTTT. It yields the protein CATGKDLTQYF.

The table lists this clonotype with a few counts. The gene calls are TRBV14 and TRBJ2-3, with 7 bases aligning to TRBD1. Germline V gene data show CDR1 as SGHDN and CDR2 as FVKESK. This CDR3 is built from 15 residues. Trimming at V came to 4 bases and at J to 1 base, leaving 5 bases not matched to a gene. CDR3 region: CASSLHRGGTDTQYF. The CDR3, as DNA: TGTGCCAGCAGCCTACACAGGGGTGGCACAGATACGCAGTATTTT. The whole variable domain, filled in from reference TRBV14 and TRBJ2-3, reads EAGVTQFPSHSVIEKGQTVTLRCDPISGHDNLYWYRRVMGKEIKFLLHFVKESKQDESGMPNNRFLAERTGGTYSTLKVQPAELEDSGVYFCASSLHRGGTDTQYFGPGTRLTVL.

The chain links TRBV6-2 or TRBV6-3 to TRBJ2-7, with unresolved D. Trimming pared 2 bases from V and 2 bases from J, leaving 13 bases between. The germline V gene has CDR1 MNHEY and CDR2 SVGEGT. The CDR3 consists of 15 residues. The CDR3 DNA follows: TGTGCCAGCAGTTACAGTGGCATGTTCACCTACGAGCAGTACTTC. This translates into CASSYSGMFTYEQYF.

This sequence joins TRBV12-3 or TRBV12-4 and TRBJ2-3, with 7 bases that match TRBD2. The length of the CDR3 is 14 residues. J was trimmed by 6 bases and V by 6 bases; bases with no gene match: 9. Here the CDR3 reads CASSTMGGSDTQYF. The CDR3 coding sequence is TGTGCCAGCAGCACGATGGGCGGGAGCGATACGCAGTATTTT.

The chain employs TRBV7-2 and TRBJ1-6, with a weak D call TRBD1 (5 bases). Trimming stripped 1 base from V and 5 bases from J, with 12 bases between. The CDR3 covers 16 residues. The germline gives CDR1 SGHTA, CDR2 FQGNSA. Written as DNA, the CDR3 is TGTGCCAGCAGCTTAGGGGCAGGGTATAATAATTCACCCCTCCACTTT. Protein product: CASSLGAGYNNSPLHF.

The rearrangement links TRBV7-9 to TRBJ1-1; D is unclear. Per germline, CDR1 SEHNR and CDR2 FQNEAQ (reference sequence). CDR3 size: 12 residues. Trimming removed 8 bases from V and 4 bases from J, with 11 bases in between. CDR3: CASGVMGTEAFF. DNA for the CDR3: TGTGCCAGCGGCGTAATGGGCACTGAAGCTTTCTTT.

This chain connects TRBV5-5 to TRBJ2-6, with no clear D. Trimming took 2 bases from V and 0 from J, leaving 6 bases between them. The V gene's germline CDR1 is SGHKS and CDR2 YYEKEE (reference sequence). The CDR3 sequence is 15 residues long. CDR3 sequence: CASSFFDSGANVLTF. The CDR3 region has the DNA TGTGCCAGCAGCTTCTTCGACTCTGGGGCCAACGTCCTGACTTTC. Supplemented by reference TRBV5-5 and TRBJ2-6, the full variable domain reads DAGVTQSPTHLIKTRGQQVTLRCSPISGHKSVSWYQQVLGQGPQFIFQYYEKEERGRGNFPDRFSARQFPNYSSELNVNALLLGDSALYLCASSFFDSGANVLTFGAGSRLTVL.

V gene TRBV18 combines with J gene TRBJ2-2; tentatively, D is TRBD1 (6 bases). Trimming pared 4 bases from V and 6 bases from J, leaving 12 bases between. The germline CDR1 and CDR2 sequences are KGHSH and LQKENI. This CDR3 has 14 amino acids. The CDR3 sequence is CASSQQGSSGELFF. The CDR3 DNA sequence: TGTGCCAGCTCACAACAGGGATCATCCGGGGAGCTGTTTTTT.

The table lists this clonotype with a few counts. The rearrangement links TRBV28 to TRBJ1-1; no definite D call. The CDR3 has 11 residues. The V end lost 3 bases, the J end lost 4 bases, and 3 bases lay between the germline ends. Per the germline V gene, CDR1 is MDHEN and CDR2 is SYDVKM. The CDR3 sequence: CASSFPTEAFF. The CDR3 region has the DNA TGTGCCAGCAGTTTCCCCACTGAAGCTTTCTTT.

This clonotype has a handful of counts. The V gene is TRBV6-5, the J gene TRBJ2-1, with D hard to call. V was pared by 6 bases and J by 6 bases, with 15 bases between. In germline, CDR1 is MNHEY, CDR2 SVGAGI. The CDR3 covers 14 residues. DNA for the CDR3: TGTGCCAGCAGGTCACTCAGCCCGGGCAATGAGCAGTTCTTC. Protein: CASRSLSPGNEQFF.

The chain combines TRBV4-2 with TRBJ2-1, with a tentative D call TRBD2 (5 bases). Germline V gene data show CDR1 as LGHNA and CDR2 as YNFKEQ. CDR3 size: 15 residues. V was trimmed by 4 bases and J by 1 base, leaving 11 bases between them. The CDR3 region has the DNA TGTGCCAGCAGCCTTACCCGGGATTCCTACAATGAGCAGTTCTTC. It translates to CASSLTRDSYNEQFF.

This clonotype has just a few counts. The V call is TRBV4-3, the J call TRBJ2-1; 12 nucleotides line up with TRBD2. Germline V CDR1 and CDR2: LGHNA, YSLEER. V dropped 0 bases and J dropped 11; count of bases not matched to a gene: 5. CDR3 length equals 15 residues. CDR3 loop: CASSQETSGRNQQFF. The CDR3 bases are TGCGCCAGCAGCCAAGAAACTAGCGGGAGGAACCAGCAGTTCTTC.

The table lists this clonotype with a few counts. The chain employs TRBV7-2 and TRBJ2-7, with unresolved D. In germline, CDR1 is SGHTA, CDR2 FQGNSA. CDR3 length equals 16 residues. V gave up 5 bases and J gave up 0 bases, with 17 bases separating them. CDR3 DNA sequence: TGTGCCAGCAGCCTCTTGGTAGGACGCGACTCCTACGAGCAGTACTTC. Translating it yields CASSLLVGRDSYEQYF.

Here the CDR3 DNA reads TGTGCCAGCAGCTGGGGACAGCCAAATCAGCCCCAGCATTTT. Protein sequence: CASSWGQPNQPQHF. The chain is built from TRBV5-5 and TRBJ1-5, with 7 bases aligning to TRBD1. Germline V lookup: CDR1 SGHKS, CDR2 YYEKEE (reference sequence). The V and J ends lost 3 bases and 4 bases, in that order; junction bases with no gene match: 4. The CDR3 extends over 14 amino acids.

A few counts support this clonotype. J is TRBJ2-2 and V is TRBV29-1, with TRBD2 matching over 8 bases. Germline assignment: CDR1 SQVTM and CDR2 ANQGSEA. J gave up 7 bases and V 4 bases, and 8 bases lay outside the gene matches. This CDR3 has 14 amino acids. The DNA of the CDR3 is TGCAGCGTTGGAGGGACCAGCGGGGGCGGGGAGCTGTTTTTT. It codes for CSVGGTSGGGELFF.

The V call is TRBV29-1, the J call TRBJ2-7; tentative D call: TRBD2 (6 bases). CDR1 and CDR2 (germline): SQVTM, ANQGSEA. This CDR3 comprises 11 residues. Trimming cost V 4 bases and J 3 bases, with 7 bases left between them. The CDR3 nucleotides are TGCAGCGTTGGGCGGGACTACGAGCAGTACTTC. Its protein is CSVGRDYEQYF.

This clonotype has only a few counts. CDR3 protein: CASSPPNGGAEAFF. The CDR3 DNA reads TGTGCCAGCTCACCCCCGAACGGGGGTGCTGAAGCTTTCTTT. The chain employs TRBV18 and TRBJ1-1, with TRBD1 as a possible D gene (5 bases). Germline assignment: CDR1 KGHSH and CDR2 LQKENI. CDR3 length: 14 amino acids. Trimming took 3 bases from V and 6 from J, leaving 14 bases between them.